One T cell receptor (beta chain) is described in this entry. The data are from a study of blood T cell repertoires in COVID-19. Germline V lookup: CDR1 MNHEY, CDR2 SVGAGI. The V and J ends lost 5 bases and 1 base respectively, with 11 bases between them. This CDR3 contains 14 residues. Enrolled through a virtual design, the participants were between 18 and 89 years of age and came from roughly 22 US areas. Profiling relied on immunoSEQ multiplex PCR, and the TCRdb table lists in-frame clones only, not all of them. The data show fewer than 250,000 clones, around 85% seen once. Sequenced material: PBMCs or T cells enriched from blood (not recorded which). The chain recombines TRBV6-5 with TRBJ1-1; maybe TRBD1 (5 bases). The sequence derives from a woman in her fifties or sixties with acute COVID-19. This CDR3 is CASSPRTPNTEAFF. In nucleotides, the CDR3 is TGTGCCAGCAGTCCGCGGACACCGAACACTGAAGCTTTCTTT.